The clone carrying this T cell receptor beta chain has a single count. This record comes from a study of blood T cell repertoires in COVID-19. Across the whole study: Donors in the United States, Italy and Spain gave samples during acute or convalescent COVID-19.

Germline V gives CDR1 MNHEY, CDR2 SVGAGI. After removal of 6 bases from V and 4 bases from J, the junction contained 7 bases not matched to a gene. CDR3 length equals 15 residues. Methods used by the authors: How many nucleated cells were present was estimated from reference gene primer amplification. Sequencing was performed with immunoSEQ multiplex PCR; in TCRdb, only in-frame clones are kept and a portion is missing. V and J calls and clone size are as listed in that table; D and trimming were resolved from the DNA. The repertoire holds about 150,000 clones, about 87% seen once, with over 35% in the top ten.

This receptor was obtained from a human donor in a cohort sampled during active COVID-19. What was sequenced was peripheral blood. This chain joins TRBV6-5 and TRBJ2-1, with TRBD1 matching 9 bases. The CDR3 protein is CASRPGQGGYNEQFF. CDR3 nucleotides: TGTGCCAGCAGGCCGGGACAGGGAGGGTACAATGAGCAGTTCTTC.